The clone carrying this T cell receptor beta chain has a single count. Data came from immunoSEQ multiplex PCR; TCRdb stores just in-frame clones and leaves some out. Among about 130,000 clones listed, roughly 77% were seen once. This entry comes from a study of blood T cell repertoires in COVID-19. About the research overall: Sample material is recorded as cDNA or gDNA derived from T cells, B-cell-depleted T cells, or PBMCs.

Germline V gene sequence: CDR1 SGHTA, CDR2 FQGNSA. CDR3 length equals 14 residues. V lost 5 bases, J lost 2 bases, and 12 bases lay in between. The chain is built from TRBV7-2 and TRBJ1-2; D is undetermined. Sequencing input: peripheral blood. The clonotype was recovered from an older woman with COVID-19, enrolled during active disease. CDR3 in DNA: TGTGCCAGCAGCCCCCCGGGGAAGAACTATGGCTACACCTTC. This codes for CASSPPGKNYGYTF.